Below, 28 T cell receptor beta chains from the same sample are listed, as sequenced in a study of early T cells in non-severe SARS-CoV-2 infection. TCRdb reprocessed the 5' RACE reads with MiXCR, giving one entry per CDR3 protein. The table includes roughly 120,000 distinct CDR3 sequences, more than 13% detected once. The material sequenced was whole blood. Every receptor here comes from an adult who was a healthcare worker with PCR-confirmed SARS-CoV-2 infection or an uninfected control (not recorded which).

This clonotype was observed a single time. The chain carries TRBV7-9 and TRBJ2-7; D is unclear. The CDR3 contains 13 residues. V dropped 1 base and J dropped 0 bases, with 4 bases sitting between them. Looked up from germline, CDR1 is SEHNR and CDR2 is FQNEAQ (reference sequence). Here the CDR3 reads CASSLVASYEQYF. CDR3 coding DNA: TGTGCCAGCAGCTTAGTGGCCTCCTACGAGCAGTACTTC.

This clonotype was picked up many times. This chain uses TRBV6-6 with TRBJ1-5; a possible D gene is TRBD1 (6 bases). This CDR3 contains 14 residues. Germline V lookup: CDR1 MNHNY, CDR2 SVGAGI (reference sequence). V lost 4 bases and J lost 6, with 13 bases in between. The CDR3 here is CASSWEGGTQPQHF. The CDR3, as DNA: TGTGCCAGCAGTTGGGAAGGGGGAACTCAGCCCCAGCATTTT.

This chain uses TRBV10-3 with TRBJ2-5; D ambiguous. The CDR3 runs to 15 residues. The germline gives CDR1 ENHRY, CDR2 SYGVKD. V was shortened by 3 bases and J by 2 bases, with 13 bases between the two germline ends. The DNA for the CDR3 is TGTGCCATCAGTGAAGAGAGGCAGGCTCAAGAGACCCAGTACTTC. Translation: CAISEERQAQETQYF.

The count of this clonotype is one. The rearrangement links TRBV5-1 to TRBJ1-2, with D unclear. Looked up from germline, CDR1 is SGHRS and CDR2 is YFSETQ. V lost 1 base to trimming and J lost 2 bases, with 6 bases between them. The CDR3 totals 13 residues. Written as DNA, the CDR3 is TGCGCCAGCAGCTTGCACCCGAACTATGGCTACACCTTC. Amino acids: CASSLHPNYGYTF.

This clonotype was observed a few times. The V and J genes are TRBV18 and TRBJ2-1; possibly TRBD1 or TRBD2 for D (5 bases each). With 4 bases removed from V and 8 bases from J, the gap between germline ends came to 18 bases. This CDR3 is built from 15 residues. Germline CDR1 is KGHSH and CDR2 is LQKENI. The CDR3 DNA follows: TGTGCCAGCTCACAGGGTATGAGGGGATTCGATGAGCAGTTCTTC. It specifies CASSQGMRGFDEQFF.

The V gene is TRBV9, the J gene TRBJ2-3; perhaps TRBD2 as D (7 bases). The germline gives CDR1 SGDLS, CDR2 YYNGEE. The CDR3 contains 17 residues. With 4 bases removed from V and 0 bases from J, the gap between germline ends came to 18 bases. In DNA, the CDR3 is TGTGCCAGCAGCACATTCTCTGGGGGGGCAAGCACAGATACGCAGTATTTT. Its protein product is CASSTFSGGASTDTQYF.

The chain has TRBV5-1 and TRBJ2-1; TRBD2 is a possible D gene (7 bases). The CDR3 loop spans 16 amino acids. V was pared by 0 bases and J by 6 bases, with 16 bases between. The V gene's germline CDR1 is SGHRS and CDR2 YFSETQ. The CDR3 protein is CASSLDMRGLGNEQFF. The CDR3 nucleotides are TGCGCCAGCAGCTTGGATATGCGGGGGCTGGGCAATGAGCAGTTCTTC.

This clonotype showed up just a few times. The genes are TRBV7-9 and TRBJ2-4, with D unclear. The V gene's germline CDR1 is SEHNR and CDR2 FQNEAQ (reference sequence). V dropped 5 bases and J dropped 9 bases, with 14 bases sitting between them. CDR3 length equals 13 residues. The DNA of the CDR3 is TGTGCCAGCAGCCCCCGGACCTTACCCATTCAGTACTTC. Its translation: CASSPRTLPIQYF. The full variable domain, rest sourced from reference TRBV7-9 and TRBJ2-4, is DTGVSQNPRHKITKRGQNVTFRCDPISEHNRLYWYRQTLGQGPEFLTYFQNEAQLEKSRLLSDRFSAERPKGSFSTLEIQRTEQGDSAMYLCASSPRTLPIQYFGAGTRLSVL.

The chain uses TRBV5-4 and TRBJ2-1, with 8 bases matching TRBD2. The CDR3 is 15 residues long. Germline loops: CDR1 SGHNT, CDR2 YYREEE (reference sequence). V lost 0 bases and J lost 5; bases outside the gene matches: 4. The CDR3 DNA reads TGTGCCAGCAGCTTGGGGGGGACTAGTCACAATGAGCAGTTCTTC. This translates into CASSLGGTSHNEQFF.

This clonotype was observed a few times. The rearrangement joins TRBV10-3 to TRBJ2-1; 11 bases line up with TRBD2. Germline lookup yields CDR1 ENHRY and CDR2 SYGVKD. After removal of 6 bases from V and 5 bases from J, the junction contained 0 bases not matched to a gene. There are 13 residues in the CDR3. The CDR3 DNA follows: TGTGCCATCAGACTAGCGGGGGACAATGAGCAGTTCTTC. Protein sequence: CAIRLAGDNEQFF.

This clonotype appeared a few times. V is TRBV4-1 and J is TRBJ1-4; TRBD1 might be the D (6 bases). Trimming pared 4 bases from V and 7 bases from J, leaving 13 bases between. The CDR3 sequence is 14 residues long. The germline gives CDR1 MGHRA, CDR2 YSYEKL. This chain's CDR3 is CASSPRGGVEKLFF. CDR3 DNA: TGCGCCAGCAGCCCCAGGGGTGGGGTTGAAAAACTGTTTTTT.

This clonotype was counted only a few times. The rearrangement joins TRBV7-2 to TRBJ2-2; the match to TRBD2 covers 13 bases. The CDR3 totals 15 residues. Germline V gene sequence: CDR1 SGHTA, CDR2 FQGNSA. V was clipped by 5 bases and J by 5 bases; unmatched bases: 2. CDR3 DNA: TGTGCCAGCAGCCTGACTAGCGGGGGGACCGGGGAGCTGTTTTTT. As protein: CASSLTSGGTGELFF.

The rearrangement links TRBV6-6 to TRBJ1-4; D possibly corresponds to TRBD1 (5 bases). The V end lost 0 bases, the J end lost 3 bases, and 11 bases lay between the germline ends. CDR1 and CDR2 (germline): MNHNY, SVGAGI (reference sequence). This CDR3 comprises 16 residues. CDR3 coding DNA: TGTGCCAGCAGTTACTCGAGGGGACCTCCTAATGAAAAACTGTTTTTT. Translated, it gives CASSYSRGPPNEKLFF.

This rearrangement joins TRBV11-2 to TRBJ1-4, with 9 bases matching TRBD1. V shed 5 bases and J 0 bases; nucleotides not matched to a gene: 7. CDR3 length: 17 residues. Germline V gene sequence: CDR1 SGHAT, CDR2 FQNNGV. The CDR3 DNA reads TGTGCCAGCAGCCCTGGACAGGGGAGTGCAACTAATGAAAAACTGTTTTTT. Its protein is CASSPGQGSATNEKLFF.

The chain is built from TRBV7-9 and TRBJ2-7; 7 bases agree with TRBD2. Germline V gene sequence: CDR1 SEHNR, CDR2 FQNEAQ (reference sequence). The length of the CDR3 is 17 residues. V shed 1 base and J 0 bases; nucleotides not matched to a gene: 9. CDR3 DNA sequence: TGTGCCAGCAGCTTAGAGACCGGCAGCGGGACCTCCTACGAGCAGTACTTC. Protein: CASSLETGSGTSYEQYF.

This clonotype was detected only a few times. The DNA for the CDR3 is TGTGCCAGTAGTGCCACTAGTTCCGACGAGCAGTACTTC. Its translation: CASSATSSDEQYF. The V call is TRBV19, the J call TRBJ2-7, with D perhaps TRBD2 (5 bases). V was clipped by 5 bases and J by 5 bases, with 13 bases between them. This CDR3 region has 13 residues. Germline V gene sequence: CDR1 LNHDA, CDR2 SQIVND (reference sequence).

This clonotype turned up a few times. CDR3 protein: CASSWRGQGSDGQPQHF. CDR3 nucleotide sequence: TGTGCCAGCAGCTGGAGGGGTCAGGGAAGTGATGGTCAGCCCCAGCATTTT. This chain uses TRBV7-9 with TRBJ1-5, with D perhaps TRBD1 (5 bases). V was trimmed by 4 bases and J by 6 bases, leaving 22 bases between them. The CDR3 contains 17 residues. Germline CDR1 reads SEHNR; CDR2 reads FQNEAQ (reference sequence).

Only a few counts were recorded for this clonotype. J is TRBJ1-3 and V is TRBV20-1; D call uncertain. The germline CDR1 and CDR2 sequences are DFQATT and SNEGSKA (reference sequence). V was shortened by 2 bases and J by 0 bases, with 5 bases between the two germline ends. This CDR3 comprises 13 residues. CDR3 DNA: TGCAGTGCTAGAAGGTTCTCTGGAAACACCATATATTTT. It codes for CSARRFSGNTIYF.

The chain is built from TRBV10-3 and TRBJ2-7, with D possibly being TRBD1 (6 bases). The germline V and J ends were trimmed by 6 bases and 0 bases, with 9 bases remaining between them. CDR3 size: 13 residues. Germline CDR1 and CDR2: ENHRY and SYGVKD. As DNA, the CDR3 is TGTGCCATCAGAGTGGACAGCTCCTACGAGCAGTACTTC. Translation gives CAIRVDSSYEQYF.

The sample holds many counts of this clonotype. The chain combines TRBV7-9 with TRBJ2-5; unclear D gene. V lost 5 bases and J 2 bases, leaving 9 bases between the germline ends. There are 13 residues in the CDR3. Germline CDR1 and CDR2: SEHNR and FQNEAQ (reference sequence). CDR3: CASSRTAQETQYF. The CDR3, as DNA: TGTGCCAGCAGCCGTACAGCTCAAGAGACCCAGTACTTC.

The chain couples TRBV6-2 or TRBV6-3 to TRBJ1-5; D gene unclear. Germline lookup yields CDR1 MNHEY and CDR2 SVGEGT. The CDR3 has 18 residues. The V gene lost 2 bases and the J gene lost 4 bases, with 21 bases spanning the gap. CDR3: CASSYMEEVMGKNQPQHF. In DNA form, the CDR3 reads TGTGCCAGCAGTTACATGGAGGAGGTTATGGGAAAGAATCAGCCCCAGCATTTT.

V gene TRBV5-5 combines with J gene TRBJ2-1; D gene unclear. The V gene lost 0 bases and the J gene lost 0 bases, with 7 bases spanning the gap. This CDR3 region has 15 residues. Germline assignment: CDR1 SGHKS and CDR2 YYEKEE (reference sequence). CDR3 nucleotide sequence: TGTGCCAGCAGCTTGGTTTCAGCCTCCTACAATGAGCAGTTCTTC. It encodes CASSLVSASYNEQFF.

This clonotype occurred a few times. The J gene is TRBJ2-3, the V gene TRBV5-6, with D unresolved. Trimming shortened V by 2 bases and J by 5 bases, and 9 bases separated the two germline ends. Germline assignment: CDR1 SGHDT and CDR2 YYEEEE. This CDR3 contains 13 residues. This CDR3 is CASSFQIQDTQYF. The CDR3 nucleotides are TGTGCCAGCAGCTTCCAAATCCAAGATACGCAGTATTTT.

This clonotype was counted ten times or more. The chain combines TRBV6-2 or TRBV6-3 with TRBJ2-1; TRBD2 agrees at 15 bases. CDR1 MNHEY and CDR2 SVGEGT come from the germline V gene. V trimming: 2 bases; J trimming: 14 bases; junction bases outside the gene matches: 16. The CDR3 spans 18 residues. The chain's CDR3 is CASSYNPGLAGGWRGEFF. The CDR3 region has the DNA TGTGCCAGCAGTTACAACCCGGGACTAGCGGGGGGCTGGCGTGGGGAGTTCTTC.

In its sample, this clonotype was seen many times. The CDR3 spells CAISESKGATPMFF. The CDR3 DNA reads TGTGCCATCAGTGAGTCGAAAGGGGCTACCCCCATGTTCTTC. The gene calls are TRBV10-3 and TRBJ2-1, with a weak D call TRBD1 (5 bases). The CDR3 sequence is 14 residues long. Per germline, CDR1 ENHRY and CDR2 SYGVKD. The V gene lost 0 bases and the J gene lost 15 bases, with 18 bases spanning the gap.

This clonotype was observed a few times. The chain employs TRBV20-1 and TRBJ2-3; D is ambiguous. In germline, CDR1 is DFQATT, CDR2 SNEGSKA (reference sequence). V was cut by 6 bases and J by 0 bases, with 13 bases left in between. The CDR3 sequence is 14 residues long. The CDR3 DNA reads TGCAGTGCAAAGGGCCTGCTTAGCACAGATACGCAGTATTTT. It codes for CSAKGLLSTDTQYF.

The rearrangement links TRBV12-3 or TRBV12-4 to TRBJ1-5; 7 nucleotides align to TRBD1. The length of the CDR3 is 13 residues. V lost 7 bases to trimming and J lost 7 bases; unmatched junction nucleotides: 7. DNA of the CDR3: TGTGCCAGCACACAGGGGTTGCGCCAGCCCCAGCATTTT. Translation gives CASTQGLRQPQHF.

CDR3 loop: CASSLFNTDTQYF. Written as DNA, the CDR3 is TGTGCCAGCAGCTTATTTAACACAGATACGCAGTATTTT. This sequence joins TRBV7-3 and TRBJ2-3; D remains unclear. Germline assignment: CDR1 SGHTA and CDR2 FQGTGA. The CDR3 runs 13 residues. Deletions cut 2 bases from V and 2 bases from J, with 5 bases between.